These 9 T cell receptor beta chains originate from one sample sequenced in a study of cytomegalovirus exposure and HLA in healthy donors. Amplification used 60 Vbeta primers and 13 Jbeta primers. The assay was immunoSEQ multiplex PCR, and TCRdb's table has in-frame clones only and misses some. The repertoire consists of around 150,000 clones, with approximately 80% occurring once and the leading ten covering approximately 5.1%. Sequencing was done on a sample of PBMCs. These receptors were taken from a male donor in good health and CMV-seronegative.

The V gene is TRBV2, the J gene TRBJ1-6; 9 bases agree with TRBD1. CDR3 length: 15 residues. J lost 9 bases, V lost 11 bases, and 14 bases had no gene match. Germline loops: CDR1 SNHLY, CDR2 FYNNEI. The CDR3 nucleotides read TGTGCCCAGCAGCCCATACAGGGGGCCGGTTCACCCCTCCACTTT. Protein product: CAQQPIQGAGSPLHF. Combining the CDR3 with reference TRBV2 and TRBJ1-6 gives the whole variable domain EPEVTQTPSHQVTQMGQEVILRCVPISNHLYFYWYRQILGQKVEFLVSFYNNEISEKSEIFDDQFSVERPDGSNFTLKIRSTKLEDSAMYFCAQQPIQGAGSPLHFGNGTRLTVT.

The gene calls are TRBV5-3 and TRBJ1-2; a possible D gene is TRBD1 (6 bases). TRBV5-3 is given ORF status, its function remaining uncertain. The CDR3 covers 16 residues. Trimming pared 4 bases from V and 4 bases from J, leaving 20 bases between. The DNA for the CDR3 is TGTGCCAGAAGCCGAACCGAGGGGGGGCAAGGCTATGGCTACACCTTC. This translates into CARSRTEGGQGYGYTF.

Remarks on this clone: Other DNA sequences of this sample code for an identical CDR3. The J gene is TRBJ1-1, the V gene TRBV7-8, with D tentatively TRBD1 (5 bases). CDR3 length: 13 amino acids. CDR1 and CDR2 from the germline V gene are SGHVS and FQNEAQ. Trimming cost V 4 bases and J 2 bases, with 8 bases left between them. DNA for the CDR3: TGTGCCAGCAGCTCAGACAGAAACACTGAAGCTTTCTTT. This gives the protein CASSSDRNTEAFF.

The rearrangement uses TRBV5-4 and TRBJ2-5; 11 bases line up with TRBD2. Germline V gene data show CDR1 as SGHNT and CDR2 as YYREEE (reference sequence). The CDR3 consists of 17 residues. J lost 1 base, V lost 4 bases, and 9 bases had no gene match. The CDR3 coding sequence is TGTGCCAGCAGCACTCCACTAGCGGGGGTCCTCCAAGAGACCCAGTACTTC. This encodes CASSTPLAGVLQETQYF.

The chain carries TRBV28 and TRBJ2-2; 7 nucleotides match TRBD1. The CDR3 contains 15 residues. The V and J ends lost 5 bases and 3 bases, in that order; junction bases with no gene match: 6. Per germline, CDR1 MDHEN and CDR2 SYDVKM. CDR3 region: CASSNRGRDTGELFF. For the CDR3, the DNA is TGTGCCAGCAGTAACAGGGGAAGGGACACCGGGGAGCTGTTTTTT.

This clone is a singleton in its sample. This chain joins TRBV4-1 and TRBJ1-5, with 9 bases aligning to TRBD1. In germline, CDR1 is MGHRA, CDR2 YSYEKL. Trimming cost V 2 bases and J 1 base; bases outside gene matches: 3. This CDR3 has 16 residues. CDR3 in amino acids: CASSQRTGESNQPQHF. CDR3 bases: TGCGCCAGCAGCCAACGGACAGGGGAGAGCAATCAGCCCCAGCATTTT.

About this clone itself: Because the CDR3's place on the DNA is in doubt, the DNA is left out and the CDR3 is given as listed by TCRdb. V and J are TRBV6-5 and TRBJ2-7; TRBD2 reflects the table's D call only, with no check against the DNA. The CDR3 length equals 16 residues, ends included. Germline CDR1 and CDR2: MNHEY and SVGAGI. This chain's CDR3 is CASSYSSGQRFYEQYF.

This clone turned up a few times. The chain recombines TRBV6-6 with TRBJ2-1; 11 bases map to TRBD1. V shed 7 bases, J shed 6 bases, and the junction held 5 bases outside the gene matches. The CDR3 contains 14 residues. Germline V lookup: CDR1 MNHNY, CDR2 SVGAGI (reference sequence). The CDR3 sequence: CASTVGTGGNEQFF. The CDR3 DNA reads as TGTGCCAGCACCGTCGGGACAGGGGGCAATGAGCAGTTCTTC.

Of note for this clone: Distinct nucleotide sequences in the sample also encode this CDR3. The chain has TRBV11-3 and TRBJ1-1; D is possibly TRBD1 (5 bases). Germline CDR1 and CDR2: SGHNT and YENEEA. The CDR3 is made up of 14 amino acids. Trimming took 5 bases from V and 3 from J, leaving 13 bases between them. The CDR3 region is CASSERGRDTEAFF. In DNA, the CDR3 is TGTGCCAGCAGCGAGCGGGGGAGGGACACTGAAGCTTTCTTT.